These T cell receptor beta chains were read from a single sample in a study of cytomegalovirus exposure and HLA in healthy donors. Assay: immunoSEQ multiplex PCR; the TCRdb copy retains only in-frame clones and omits some. The sample holds roughly 190,000 clones, around 87% seen once. Material: PBMCs. The origin of the receptors is a man aged 25-45 years in good health and CMV-seronegative. CDR3s include the opening cysteine and the closing phenylalanine or tryptophan. D genes are given only for firm matches. Expanded clones get a size class; other rows say once, few or many, or leave the size out.

j_call v_call clone_size d_call cdr3_nt cdr3_aa
TRBJ1-2 TRBV14 - TRBD1 TGTGCCAGCAGCCAAGACTTAGGACAGGGGGATAACTATGGCTACACCTTC CASSQDLGQGDNYGYTF
TRBJ2-2 TRBV18 - TRBD1 TGTGCCAGCTCACCGGGGACAGACACCGGGGAGCTGTTTTTT CASSPGTDTGELFF
TRBJ2-2 TRBV6-5 - TRBD2 TGTGCCAGCAGTCTAGCGGGAGGAGGGGAGGGGGAGCTGTTTTTT CASSLAGGGEGELFF
TRBJ1-3 TRBV5-1 - - TGCGCCAGCAGCCCTGCGAACTCTGGAAACACCATATATTTT CASSPANSGNTIYF
TRBJ2-6 TRBV18 - TRBD1 TGTGCCAGCTCACCTATTTCCCAGGGGGCTTCCTCTGGGGCCAACGTCCTGACTTTC CASSPISQGASSGANVLTF
TRBJ1-2 TRBV6-5 - TRBD1 TGTGCCAGCAAAAACAGGGGGCGCGAAGGTTATGGCTACACCTTC CASKNRGREGYGYTF
TRBJ2-1 TRBV10-2 - - TGCGCCAGCGAGGGTATGGGCAATGAGCAGTTCTTC CASEGMGNEQFF
TRBJ2-7 TRBV6-6 - - TGTGCCAGCAGTGATCCTGGACAGTCCTACGAGCAGTACTTC CASSDPGQSYEQYF
TRBJ2-7 TRBV13 - TRBD1 TGTGCCAGCAGCCACAGGGGGCTCGACGAGCAGTACTTC CASSHRGLDEQYF
TRBJ1-2 TRBV18 - - TGTGCCAGCTCGCCAGACAGGTCCTATGGCTACACCTTC CASSPDRSYGYTF
TRBJ1-4 TRBV6-1 - - TGTGCCAGCAGTGAAGACAGGGCACCTGCGGGTAATGAAAAACTGTTTTTT CASSEDRAPAGNEKLFF
TRBJ2-3 TRBV7-2 - TRBD2 TGTGCCAGCAGCACTAGACTAGCGGGAGTAGATACGCAGTATTTT CASSTRLAGVDTQYF
TRBJ1-5 TRBV28 - TRBD1 TGTGCCAGCAGTCCCGGGACAGGGGGCTATCAGCCCCAGCATTTT CASSPGTGGYQPQHF
TRBJ2-3 TRBV2 - - TGTGCCAGCAGATGGACTTCTACCACAGATACGCAGTATTTT CASRWTSTTDTQYF
TRBJ1-1 TRBV27 - - TGTGCCAGCAGAGCGACAGGGAACACTGAAGCTTTCTTT CASRATGNTEAFF
TRBJ2-2 TRBV15 - TRBD1 TGTGCCACCAGATTAGCAGGGGGAACCGGGGAGCTGTTTTTT CATRLAGGTGELFF
TRBJ1-1 TRBV2 few TRBD1 TGTGCCTACAGGGGGTACACTGAAGCTTTCTTT CAYRGYTEAFF
TRBJ2-1 TRBV19 once TRBD2 TGTGCCAGTAGTCCGGGACTAGCTTATATCAATGAGCAGTTCTTC CASSPGLAYINEQFF
TRBJ2-3 TRBV2 - TRBD1 TGTGCCAGCAGTGAAGCGCCCAGGGGGCTGACAGATACGCAGTATTTT CASSEAPRGLTDTQYF
TRBJ1-5 TRBV5-1 - TRBD1 TGCGCCAGCAGCCCCCGGACAGGGGGTCAGCCCCAGCATTTT CASSPRTGGQPQHF
TRBJ2-1 TRBV7-8 - - TGTGCCAGCACCCCCCTAAATGAGCAGTTCTTC CASTPLNEQFF
TRBJ2-5 TRBV29-1 - TRBD1 TGCAGCGTAGGGACAGTAGAGACCCAGTACTTC CSVGTVETQYF
TRBJ1-1 TRBV21-1 - - TGTGCCAGCAGCACCGGACAGAAGGTAACTAAAGCTTTCTTT CASSTGQKVTKAFF
TRBJ1-1 TRBV6-5 - - TGTGCCAGCAGTTACTCGACAGGTGAAGCTTTCTTT CASSYSTGEAFF